A single sample gave rise to the 12 T cell receptor beta chains below, sequenced in a study of blood T cell repertoires in COVID-19 (dated by TCRdb to the early 2020s). The library was produced with the immunoSEQ multiplex PCR assay. TCRdb holds this immuneACCESS table with in-frame rearrangements only. Some clones are missing; in checked studies, unresolved V genes explain under half, and the rest has no known cause. In all, the sample holds roughly 310,000 clones, and approximately 90% of those were seen once. The ten largest clones add up to 9.5% of the sample. The material sequenced was PBMCs or T cells enriched from blood (not recorded which). The origin of the receptors is a woman aged 35 to 49 who had recovered from COVID-19.

A single count supports this clone. V and J are TRBV14 and TRBJ2-3; 7 bases agree with TRBD2. The germline V gene encodes CDR1 SGHDN and CDR2 FVKESK. This CDR3 comprises 15 residues. After removal of 0 bases from V and 4 bases from J, the junction contained 4 bases not matched to a gene. CDR3 sequence: CASSQEAGWSDTQYF. The CDR3 DNA sequence: TGTGCCAGCAGCCAAGAAGCGGGGTGGTCAGATACGCAGTATTTT.

The V gene is TRBV5-8, the J gene TRBJ2-5, with TRBD1 as a possible D gene (6 bases). The CDR3 covers 15 residues. Per the germline V gene, CDR1 is SGHTS and CDR2 is YDEGEE. Trimming took 2 bases from V and 0 from J, leaving 11 bases between them. The CDR3: CASSFLGQNQETQYF. DNA for the CDR3: TGTGCCAGCAGCTTCCTTGGACAGAACCAAGAGACCCAGTACTTC. Based on the CDR3 plus reference TRBV5-8 and TRBJ2-5, the full variable domain is EAGVTQSPTHLIKTRGQQATLRCSPISGHTSVYWYQQALGLGLQFLLWYDEGEERNRGNFPPRFSGRQFPNYSSELNVNALELEDSALYLCASSFLGQNQETQYFGPGTRLLVL.

The chain carries TRBV9 and TRBJ2-6; no clear D gene. Per germline, CDR1 SGDLS and CDR2 YYNGEE. Trimming pared 5 bases from V and 0 bases from J, leaving 6 bases between. This CDR3 is built from 14 residues. The CDR3 loop is CASSEYSGANVLTF. The CDR3 DNA is TGTGCCAGCAGTGAGTACTCTGGGGCCAACGTCCTGACTTTC.

The J gene is TRBJ2-7, the V gene TRBV10-1; possibly TRBD1 for D (5 bases). V lost 3 bases, J lost 7 bases, and 13 bases lay in between. This CDR3 is built from 13 residues. Germline lookup yields CDR1 WNHNN and CDR2 SYGVQD (reference sequence). The CDR3 protein is CASSDRASGEQYF. The CDR3 coding sequence is TGCGCCAGCAGTGACAGGGCATCCGGAGAGCAGTACTTC.

The rearrangement links TRBV3-1 (or the pseudogene TRBV3-2) to TRBJ1-3, with D possibly TRBD1 on 6 matching bases. This CDR3 is 17 amino acids long. Trimming shortened V by 0 bases and J by 0 bases, and 12 bases separated the two germline ends. Germline lookup yields CDR1 LGHDT and CDR2 YNNKEL (reference sequence). The CDR3 DNA is TGTGCCAGCAGCCAAGAAGGACAGACGGGCTCTGGAAACACCATATATTTT. This encodes CASSQEGQTGSGNTIYF.

This rearrangement joins TRBV30 to TRBJ1-2; 11 bases map to TRBD1. Germline assignment: CDR1 GTSNPN and CDR2 SVGIG (reference sequence). With V trimmed by 0 bases and J by 8 bases, 2 bases remained unmatched. CDR3 length equals 13 residues. The CDR3 DNA reads TGTGCCTGGAGTGTCGGGACAGGGGGAGGCTACACCTTC. This sequence encodes CAWSVGTGGGYTF.

This sequence joins TRBV5-6 and TRBJ1-2, with 9 bases identical to TRBD1. CDR1 is SGHDT, CDR2 YYEEEE, per germline. Trimming took 2 bases from V and 1 from J; bases not matched to a gene: 3. CDR3 size: 15 residues. In DNA form, the CDR3 reads TGTGCCAGCAGCTTAACAGGGGGCCTTAACTATGGCTACACCTTC. Translation: CASSLTGGLNYGYTF.

The chain links TRBV28 to TRBJ2-3; TRBD2 matches at 9 bases. V gave up 5 bases and J gave up 3 bases; unmatched junction bases: 12. Germline loops: CDR1 MDHEN, CDR2 SYDVKM. CDR3 size: 17 residues. The CDR3 reads CASSPSGLAYHTDTQYF. The DNA for the CDR3 is TGTGCCAGCAGTCCCTCGGGACTAGCTTACCATACAGATACGCAGTATTTT.

This clone was observed once. The chain is built from TRBV4-2 and TRBJ1-6; D is perhaps TRBD1 (5 bases). CDR1 is LGHNA and CDR2 is YNFKEQ in the germline V gene. CDR3 length equals 14 residues. Deletions cut 1 base from V and 9 bases from J, with 10 bases between. For the CDR3, the DNA is TGTGCCAGCAGCCAAGTGGGGGGGGGTTCACCCCTCCACTTT. This translates into CASSQVGGGSPLHF.

The J gene is TRBJ1-2, the V gene TRBV3-1 (or the pseudogene TRBV3-2), with D possibly matching TRBD1 (5 bases). Trimming shortened V by 0 bases and J by 5 bases, and 7 bases separated the two germline ends. Germline lookup yields CDR1 LGHDT and CDR2 YNNKEL (reference sequence). The CDR3 sequence is 13 residues long. CDR3 protein: CASSQDPGYGYTF. CDR3 nucleotide sequence: TGTGCCAGCAGCCAAGATCCAGGGTATGGCTACACCTTC.

CDR3 in amino acids: CATSDLFVTGIPYEQYF. CDR3 coding DNA: TGTGCCACCAGTGATTTGTTTGTAACCGGGATTCCGTACGAGCAGTACTTC. The chain recombines TRBV24-1 with TRBJ2-7, with D perhaps matching TRBD2 (5 bases). The germline V gene has CDR1 KGHDR and CDR2 SFDVKD. The CDR3 length is 17 residues. V was clipped by 0 bases and J by 4 bases, with 18 bases between them.

This chain links TRBV27 with TRBJ2-1, with a tentative D call TRBD1 (5 bases). The V gene's germline CDR1 is MNHEY and CDR2 SMNVEV (reference sequence). Trimming took 4 bases from V and 1 from J, leaving 14 bases between them. The CDR3 has 16 residues. As DNA, the CDR3 is TGTGCCAGCAGTTCCTTAGACAGCCGTTCCTACAATGAGCAGTTCTTC. Its translation is CASSSLDSRSYNEQFF.